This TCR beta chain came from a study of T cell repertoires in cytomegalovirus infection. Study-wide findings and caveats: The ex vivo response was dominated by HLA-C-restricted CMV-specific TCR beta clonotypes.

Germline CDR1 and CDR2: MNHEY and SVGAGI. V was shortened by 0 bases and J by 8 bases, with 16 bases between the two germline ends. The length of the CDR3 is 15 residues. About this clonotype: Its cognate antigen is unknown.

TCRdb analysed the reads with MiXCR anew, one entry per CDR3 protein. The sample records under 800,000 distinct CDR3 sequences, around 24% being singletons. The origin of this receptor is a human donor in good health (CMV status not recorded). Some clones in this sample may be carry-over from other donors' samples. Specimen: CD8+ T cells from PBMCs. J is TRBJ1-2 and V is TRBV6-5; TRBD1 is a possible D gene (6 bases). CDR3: CASSYSAQGKEGYTF. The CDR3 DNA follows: TGTGCCAGCAGTTACTCAGCTCAGGGGAAAGAAGGCTACACCTTC.